These 30 T cell receptor beta chains share one sample of origin, sequenced in a study of spatial heterogeneity in lung cancer. TCRdb passed the 5' RACE reads through MiXCR, listing each CDR3 protein once. Of 30,000 to 50,000 distinct CDR3 sequences in the sample, around 5.8% are singletons; the top ten hold around 10%. Time point reported: sample taken at primary tumor resection. The sequenced material consisted of unsorted whole RNA from tumor, nontumor lung or frozen PBMC. Specimen: PBMCs, collected at surgery. Receptors originate from a male donor with early-stage non-small cell lung cancer.

In this sample, this clonotype turned up many times. The J gene is TRBJ2-3, the V gene TRBV9; D unresolved. Trimming stripped 3 bases from V and 2 bases from J, with 13 bases between. The CDR3 runs to 15 residues. From germline, CDR1 is SGDLS and CDR2 YYNGEE. The CDR3 DNA reads as TGTGCCAGCAGCGAGACTCTTTTGCCCACAGATACGCAGTATTTT. This sequence encodes CASSETLLPTDTQYF.

This clonotype was seen many times. The chain links TRBV7-9 to TRBJ2-3, with 12 positions matching TRBD1. Germline trimming cut 2 bases from V and 2 bases from J; bases unmatched to any gene: 8. The germline CDR1 and CDR2 sequences are SEHNR and FQNEAQ (reference sequence). The CDR3 has 18 amino acids. In DNA, the CDR3 is TGTGCCAGCAGCTTATCCCGGGACAGGGGGCGCGTCACAGATACGCAGTATTTT. Its protein product is CASSLSRDRGRVTDTQYF.

The chain has TRBV2 and TRBJ2-1; no definite D call. This CDR3 is built from 12 residues. V lost 6 bases, J lost 8 bases, and 11 bases lay in between. The germline gives CDR1 SNHLY, CDR2 FYNNEI. The CDR3 region has the DNA TGTGCCAGCAGAGAGGACGGCGATGAGCAGTTCTTC. This encodes CASREDGDEQFF.

Ten or more counts support this clonotype. The genes are TRBV4-2 and TRBJ1-1; D gene ambiguous. CDR1 is LGHNA and CDR2 is YNFKEQ in the germline V gene. The CDR3 covers 14 residues. V lost 0 bases to trimming and J lost 0 bases, with 5 bases between them. The CDR3 spells CASSQENMNTEAFF. CDR3 bases: TGTGCCAGCAGCCAAGAGAACATGAACACTGAAGCTTTCTTT.

This clonotype was seen ten or more times. The rearrangement uses TRBV12-3 or TRBV12-4 and TRBJ2-3, with D possibly being TRBD1 (6 bases). V was clipped by 5 bases and J by 6 bases, with 21 bases between them. CDR3 length: 16 amino acids. CDR3 DNA sequence: TGTGCCAGCAGTCCGGACTCCTTTTACAGGGTTGATACGCAGTATTTT. It translates to CASSPDSFYRVDTQYF.

This clonotype was found a few times. The J gene is TRBJ2-1, the V gene TRBV12-3 or TRBV12-4; either TRBD1 or TRBD2 may supply D (5 bases each). The CDR3 extends over 13 amino acids. The germline V and J ends were trimmed by 5 bases and 15 bases, with 20 bases remaining between them. The CDR3 DNA is TGTGCCAGCAGTCCCACGGACGCAGGGACCCGGTTCTTC. Translated: CASSPTDAGTRFF.

This clonotype was counted many times. V gene TRBV3-1 combines with J gene TRBJ1-1, with no clear D. V lost 2 bases, J lost 1 base, and 8 bases lay in between. The CDR3 spans 14 residues. CDR1 LGHDT and CDR2 YNNKEL come from the germline V gene (reference sequence). CDR3 residues: CASSQLLENTEAFF. The CDR3 DNA reads TGTGCCAGCAGCCAATTGCTTGAGAACACTGAAGCTTTCTTT. Full variable domain (outside the CDR3, taken from reference TRBV3-1 and TRBJ1-1): DTAVSQTPKYLVTQMGNDKSIKCEQNLGHDTMYWYKQDSKKFLKIMFSYNNKELIINETVPNRFSPKSPDKAHLNLHINSLELGDSAVYFCASSQLLENTEAFFGQGTRLTVV.

Many counts were recorded for this clonotype. The rearrangement uses TRBV3-1 and TRBJ2-2; 8 positions match TRBD2. This CDR3 is built from 15 residues. Germline V gene lookup returns CDR1 LGHDT and CDR2 YNNKEL (reference sequence). V lost 0 bases, J lost 5 bases, and 2 bases stayed unmatched. CDR3 amino acids: CASSQDAGGTGELFF. Here the CDR3 DNA reads TGTGCCAGCAGCCAAGATGCGGGGGGTACCGGGGAGCTGTTTTTT.

This clonotype was seen repeatedly, ten times or more. The chain is built from TRBV5-1 and TRBJ2-6; no reliable D call. V shed 1 base and J shed 0 bases, with 5 bases lying between them. Germline CDR1 and CDR2: SGHRS and YFSETQ. This CDR3 has 15 amino acids. The CDR3 loop is CASSLRLSGANVLTF. Here the CDR3 DNA reads TGCGCCAGCAGCTTGCGGCTCTCTGGGGCCAACGTCCTGACTTTC. Filled out from reference TRBV5-1 and TRBJ2-6, the complete variable domain reads KAGVTQTPRYLIKTRGQQVTLSCSPISGHRSVSWYQQTPGQGLQFLFEYFSETQRNKGNFPGRFSGRQFSNSRSEMNVSTLELGDSALYLCASSLRLSGANVLTFGAGSRLTVL.

This clonotype was seen repeatedly, ten times or more. V gene TRBV14 combines with J gene TRBJ1-5, with unresolved D. The CDR3 contains 12 residues. Trimming pared 3 bases from V and 4 bases from J, leaving 4 bases between. Germline V CDR1 and CDR2: SGHDN, FVKESK. CDR3 DNA: TGTGCCAGCAGCCACCCAAATCAGCCCCAGCATTTT. This gives the protein CASSHPNQPQHF.

This clonotype was counted many times. This chain links TRBV3-1 with TRBJ1-6; D is possibly TRBD1 (6 bases). CDR1 is LGHDT and CDR2 is YNNKEL in the germline V gene (reference sequence). The CDR3 is 15 amino acids. V was pared by 0 bases and J by 10 bases, with 13 bases between. The CDR3 spells CASSQEPTGKSPLHF. CDR3 coding DNA: TGTGCCAGCAGCCAAGAACCCACAGGGAAATCACCCCTCCACTTT.

This clonotype was observed many times. This sequence joins TRBV7-9 and TRBJ2-7; TRBD1 agrees at 8 bases. This CDR3 has 14 amino acids. Germline assignment: CDR1 SEHNR and CDR2 FQNEAQ (reference sequence). The V and J ends lost 6 bases and 3 bases, in that order; junction bases with no gene match: 7. The CDR3 bases are TGTGCCAGCAGACCGGGACAGGATTACTACGAGCAGTACTTC. As protein: CASRPGQDYYEQYF.

This clonotype was detected ten times or more. The J gene is TRBJ2-3, the V gene TRBV25-1, with D hard to call. This CDR3 spans 15 amino acids. Between the trimmed V and J ends, which lost 2 bases and 2 bases, there was a span of 11 bases. Germline CDR1 and CDR2: MGHDK and SYGVNS. The CDR3 protein is CASSETLGDTDTQYF. CDR3 nucleotide sequence: TGTGCCAGCAGTGAAACCCTTGGGGACACAGATACGCAGTATTTT.

This clonotype occurred many times. The V call is TRBV28, the J call TRBJ2-3, with D maybe TRBD1 (6 bases). The V and J ends lost 7 bases and 2 bases respectively, with 16 bases between them. The CDR3 runs to 15 residues. Germline assignment: CDR1 MDHEN and CDR2 SYDVKM. The CDR3 DNA reads TGTGCCAGCAAACCGGGACATTTGCACACAGATACGCAGTATTTT. It translates to CASKPGHLHTDTQYF.

This clonotype was seen ten or more times. The chain couples TRBV7-3 to TRBJ2-2; D remains unclear. This CDR3 spans 14 amino acids. V lost 4 bases and J lost 3, with 9 bases in between. Germline values: CDR1 SGHTA, CDR2 FQGTGA. In DNA form, the CDR3 reads TGTGCCAGCAGCTCCCGGGCCGACACCGGGGAGCTGTTTTTT. Protein: CASSSRADTGELFF.

This clonotype was recorded at least ten times. The gene calls are TRBV4-2 and TRBJ1-6, with D perhaps matching TRBD1 (6 bases). The V and J ends lost 0 bases and 0 bases respectively, with 12 bases between them. Germline CDR1 and CDR2: LGHNA and YNFKEQ. The CDR3 spans 18 residues. CDR3 in amino acids: CASSQETGDSSYNSPLHF. DNA of the CDR3: TGTGCCAGCAGCCAAGAGACAGGCGATAGCTCCTATAATTCACCCCTCCACTTT.

This clonotype was seen at least ten times. The CDR3 sequence is CASSPGEVDTQYF. In DNA form, the CDR3 reads TGTGCCAGCAGTCCGGGGGAGGTAGATACGCAGTATTTT. This chain connects TRBV6-4 to TRBJ2-3; a possible D gene is TRBD2 (6 bases). The length of the CDR3 is 13 residues. Germline CDR1 is MRHNA and CDR2 is SNTAGT. The germline V and J ends were trimmed by 5 bases and 5 bases, with 11 bases remaining between them.

This clonotype was picked up many times. This chain joins TRBV14 and TRBJ2-6; D unclear. CDR3 size: 16 residues. V lost 3 bases and J lost 0, with 9 bases in between. The germline V gene has CDR1 SGHDN and CDR2 FVKESK. DNA of the CDR3: TGTGCCAGCAGCCACAGGATCGACTCTGGGGCCAACGTCCTGACTTTC. Protein: CASSHRIDSGANVLTF.

There are many counts of this clonotype. The chain links TRBV2 to TRBJ1-5; 8 nucleotides match TRBD1. The CDR3 has 15 residues. Germline V CDR1 and CDR2: SNHLY, FYNNEI. Trimming took 6 bases from V and 0 from J; bases not matched to a gene: 4. The CDR3 loop reads CASSDRGYSNQPQHF. DNA for the CDR3: TGTGCCAGCAGCGACAGGGGATATAGCAATCAGCCCCAGCATTTT.

This clonotype turned up a few times. The CDR3 DNA sequence: TGTGCCAGCTCGAGTTACAGGGGGCGCCCCACAGATACGCAGTATTTT. Translated: CASSSYRGRPTDTQYF. This chain connects TRBV12-3 or TRBV12-4 to TRBJ2-3, with 9 bases fitting TRBD1. The CDR3 is 16 amino acids. J gave up 2 bases and V 8 bases, and 11 bases lay outside the gene matches.

There are a few counts of this clonotype. The chain joins TRBV7-8 to TRBJ1-1; possibly TRBD1 for D (5 bases). The length of the CDR3 is 14 residues. Between the trimmed V and J ends, which lost 7 bases and 5 bases, there was a span of 17 bases. The germline CDR1 and CDR2 sequences are SGHVS and FQNEAQ. The CDR3 sequence is CASNLRGEETEAFF. The CDR3 nucleotides are TGTGCCAGCAATCTGCGGGGGGAGGAAACTGAAGCTTTCTTT.

This clonotype was observed many times. In DNA, the CDR3 is TGTGCCAGCAGACCTCCCACGACAGGGGCCTATGGCTACACCTTC. Translating gives CASRPPTTGAYGYTF. The chain links TRBV28 to TRBJ1-2; 8 bases map to TRBD1. The CDR3 extends over 15 amino acids. V was pared by 6 bases and J by 4 bases, with 10 bases of the junction left unmatched. Per the germline V gene, CDR1 is MDHEN and CDR2 is SYDVKM.

This clonotype was seen at least ten times. V usage is TRBV5-1 and J usage is TRBJ1-2, with D unclear. The V gene lost 3 bases and the J gene lost 2 bases, with 20 bases spanning the gap. Germline assignment: CDR1 SGHRS and CDR2 YFSETQ. CDR3 length: 17 residues. The CDR3 protein is CASSYFWPASSNYGYTF. CDR3 coding DNA: TGCGCCAGCAGCTATTTTTGGCCGGCCTCATCCAACTATGGCTACACCTTC.

This clonotype came up a few times. The chain couples TRBV5-4 to TRBJ2-3, with no clear D. The V gene's germline CDR1 is SGHNT and CDR2 YYREEE (reference sequence). Trimming took 0 bases from V and 2 from J, leaving 13 bases between them. The CDR3 has 16 amino acids. The chain's CDR3 is CASSLEGRAFTDTQYF. CDR3 bases: TGTGCCAGCAGCTTGGAGGGTAGGGCCTTCACAGATACGCAGTATTTT.

This clonotype was seen at least ten times. This chain links TRBV7-9 with TRBJ2-5; unclear D gene. This CDR3 region has 13 residues. Between the trimmed V and J ends, which lost 2 bases and 3 bases, there was a span of 7 bases. Per germline, CDR1 SEHNR and CDR2 FQNEAQ (reference sequence). DNA for the CDR3: TGTGCCAGCAGCTTAAGGGCCGAAGAGACCCAGTACTTC. Amino acid sequence: CASSLRAEETQYF.

This clonotype was observed at least ten times. V usage is TRBV18 and J usage is TRBJ1-1, with 9 bases fitting TRBD1. V lost 3 bases and J lost 2; bases outside the gene matches: 4. There are 15 residues in the CDR3. The germline gives CDR1 KGHSH, CDR2 LQKENI. The CDR3 loop is CASSPAQGANTEAFF. The CDR3 nucleotides read TGTGCCAGCTCACCCGCACAGGGGGCTAACACTGAAGCTTTCTTT.

This clonotype has more than one count but fewer than ten. This chain connects TRBV21-1 to TRBJ1-2. TRBV21-1 is a pseudogene. The CDR3 is 15 amino acids. CDR3 protein: CASSKGCLSGDGYTF. CDR3 coding DNA: TGTGCCAGCAGCAAAGGATGCCTCTCCGGAGATGGCTACACCTTC.

The J gene is TRBJ2-6, the V gene TRBV11-2; 9 bases are shared with TRBD1. Germline CDR1 is SGHAT and CDR2 is FQNNGV. V was clipped by 0 bases and J by 5 bases; unmatched bases: 8. There are 18 residues in the CDR3. CDR3 amino acids: CASSLDFGTGKWANVLTF. The CDR3 DNA reads TGTGCCAGCAGCTTAGATTTTGGGACAGGGAAGTGGGCCAACGTCCTGACTTTC.

There are many counts of this clonotype. The V call is TRBV7-9, the J call TRBJ2-1; 8 bases fit TRBD1. Trimming cost V 4 bases and J 8 bases; bases outside gene matches: 7. Looked up from germline, CDR1 is SEHNR and CDR2 is FQNEAQ (reference sequence). The CDR3 contains 14 residues. The CDR3 sequence is CASSSRQGWDEQFF. The DNA for the CDR3 is TGTGCCAGCAGCTCTCGACAGGGGTGGGATGAGCAGTTCTTC. The full variable domain, rest sourced from reference TRBV7-9 and TRBJ2-1, is DTGVSQNPRHKITKRGQNVTFRCDPISEHNRLYWYRQTLGQGPEFLTYFQNEAQLEKSRLLSDRFSAERPKGSFSTLEIQRTEQGDSAMYLCASSSRQGWDEQFFGPGTRLTVL.

This clonotype was seen at least ten times. The chain couples TRBV20-1 to TRBJ1-5; D is unresolved. CDR3 length: 13 residues. From germline, CDR1 is DFQATT and CDR2 SNEGSKA (reference sequence). V was clipped by 1 base and J by 1 base, with 5 bases between them. CDR3 amino acids: CSARADSNQPQHF. DNA of the CDR3: TGCAGTGCTAGAGCGGACAGCAATCAGCCCCAGCATTTT.